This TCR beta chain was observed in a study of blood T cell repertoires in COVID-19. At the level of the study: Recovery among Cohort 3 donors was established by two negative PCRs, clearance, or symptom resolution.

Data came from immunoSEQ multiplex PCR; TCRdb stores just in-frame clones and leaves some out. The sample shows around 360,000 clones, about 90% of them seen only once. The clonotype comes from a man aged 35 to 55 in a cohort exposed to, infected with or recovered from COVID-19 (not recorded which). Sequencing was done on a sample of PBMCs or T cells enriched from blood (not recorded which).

The CDR3 here is CASSETSGQETQYF. CDR3 DNA sequence: TGTGCCAGCAGTGAAACTAGCGGCCAAGAGACCCAGTACTTC. J is TRBJ2-5 and V is TRBV2; TRBD2 matches at 8 bases. Germline V CDR1 and CDR2: SNHLY, FYNNEI. The V segment lost 2 bases and the J segment 1 base; nucleotides outside the gene matches: 0. The CDR3 runs 14 residues.